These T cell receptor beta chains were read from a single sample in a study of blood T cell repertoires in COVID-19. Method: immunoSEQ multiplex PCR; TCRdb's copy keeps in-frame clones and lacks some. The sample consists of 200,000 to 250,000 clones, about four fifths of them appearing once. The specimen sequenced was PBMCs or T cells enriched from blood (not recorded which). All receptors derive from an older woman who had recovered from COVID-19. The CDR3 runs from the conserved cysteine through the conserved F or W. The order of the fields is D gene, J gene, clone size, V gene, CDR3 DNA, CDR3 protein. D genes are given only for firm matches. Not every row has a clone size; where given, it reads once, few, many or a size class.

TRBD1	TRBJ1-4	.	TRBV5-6	TGTGCCAGCAGCTTGGTGTTACAGGGGTTACGTGAAAAACTGTTTTTT	CASSLVLQGLREKLFF
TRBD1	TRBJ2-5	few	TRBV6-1	TGTGCCAGCAGTGAAGCGATCGGGACAGGGGGCCTGAAGACCCAGTACTTC	CASSEAIGTGGLKTQYF
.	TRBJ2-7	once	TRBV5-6	TGTGCCAGCAGCTGGACATGGCTCTCCTACGAGCAGTACTTC	CASSWTWLSYEQYF
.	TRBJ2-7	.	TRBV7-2	TGTGCCAGCAGCGGAGAGCCTTGGGCAGGGAGGGAGCAGTACTTC	CASSGEPWAGREQYF
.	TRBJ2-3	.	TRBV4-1	TGCGCCAGCAGCCAAGACAGAGGGCAGACAGATACGCAGTATTTT	CASSQDRGQTDTQYF
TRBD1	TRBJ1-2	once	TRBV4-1	TGCGCCAGCAGCCGACCGGGACAGGCCTCTTATGGCTACACCTTC	CASSRPGQASYGYTF
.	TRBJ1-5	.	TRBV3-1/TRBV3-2	TGTGCCAGCAGCCAAGATTTCAGCTATCAGGCCCAGCATTTT	CASSQDFSYQAQHF
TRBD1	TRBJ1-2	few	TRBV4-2	TGTGCCAGCAGCCAATTCCTCGGGTCGACAGGGGGCCAAAGGATGCATGGCTACACCTTC	CASSQFLGSTGGQRMHGYTF
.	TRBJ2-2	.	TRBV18	TGTGCCAGCTCACGGGCAGGGTCCGGGGAGCTGTTTTTT	CASSRAGSGELFF
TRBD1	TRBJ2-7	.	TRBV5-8	TGTGCCAGCAGCATAGCCCGGGACAGGGCCTACGAGCAGTACTTC	CASSIARDRAYEQYF
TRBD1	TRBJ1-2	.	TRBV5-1	TGCGCCAGCAGCGCACAGGGGGTAGATGGCTACACCTTC	CASSAQGVDGYTF
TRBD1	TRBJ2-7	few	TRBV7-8	TGTGCCAGCAGCTCACGGACAGGAAATTACGAGCAGTACTTC	CASSSRTGNYEQYF
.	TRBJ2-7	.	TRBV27	TGTGCCAGCAGCCTTGGGGGCACCTCCTCCTACGAGCAGTACTTC	CASSLGGTSSYEQYF
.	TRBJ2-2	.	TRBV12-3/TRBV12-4	TGTGCCAGCAGTCAAGCAAGCACCGGGGAGCTGTTTTTT	CASSQASTGELFF
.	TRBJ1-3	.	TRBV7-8	TGTGCCAGCAGCTCCCGGGGGGATGGAAACACCATATATTTT	CASSSRGDGNTIYF
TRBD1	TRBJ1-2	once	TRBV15	TGTGCCACCAGCGGATGGACAGGGAGGAGAGGCTACACCTTC	CATSGWTGRRGYTF
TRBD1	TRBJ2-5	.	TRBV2	TGTGCCAGCACACTCAACACAGGGGGCCAAGAGACCCAGTACTTC	CASTLNTGGQETQYF
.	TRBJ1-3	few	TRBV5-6	TGTGCCAGCAGTAACTCCAGGGGACGAACTGGAAACACCATATATTTT	CASSNSRGRTGNTIYF
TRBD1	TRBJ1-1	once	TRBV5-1	TGCGCCAGCAGAGACAGGGGGGGCCACACTGAAGCTTTCTTT	CASRDRGGHTEAFF
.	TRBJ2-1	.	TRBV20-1	TGCAGTGCTAGTCACACTAGCAGCAATGAGCAGTTCTTC	CSASHTSSNEQFF
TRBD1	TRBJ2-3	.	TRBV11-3	TGTGCCAGCAGCCGCGCAGGGGGAGCACGCACAGATACGCAGTATTTT	CASSRAGGARTDTQYF
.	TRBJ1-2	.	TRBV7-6	TGTGCCAGCAGCTTAGTTCAGGCAGGAGGCTACACCTTC	CASSLVQAGGYTF
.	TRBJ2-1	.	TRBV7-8	TGTGCCAGCAGCTCCCCTCTTGGGGGGTCTGCCTACAATGAGCAGTTCTTC	CASSSPLGGSAYNEQFF
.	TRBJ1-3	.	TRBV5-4	TGTGCCAGCAGCTTCGGACAGGGAAACACCATATATTTT	CASSFGQGNTIYF
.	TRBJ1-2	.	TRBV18	TGTGCCAGCTCACCTGGGCAGGCCAGTCGAGGCTACACCTTC	CASSPGQASRGYTF